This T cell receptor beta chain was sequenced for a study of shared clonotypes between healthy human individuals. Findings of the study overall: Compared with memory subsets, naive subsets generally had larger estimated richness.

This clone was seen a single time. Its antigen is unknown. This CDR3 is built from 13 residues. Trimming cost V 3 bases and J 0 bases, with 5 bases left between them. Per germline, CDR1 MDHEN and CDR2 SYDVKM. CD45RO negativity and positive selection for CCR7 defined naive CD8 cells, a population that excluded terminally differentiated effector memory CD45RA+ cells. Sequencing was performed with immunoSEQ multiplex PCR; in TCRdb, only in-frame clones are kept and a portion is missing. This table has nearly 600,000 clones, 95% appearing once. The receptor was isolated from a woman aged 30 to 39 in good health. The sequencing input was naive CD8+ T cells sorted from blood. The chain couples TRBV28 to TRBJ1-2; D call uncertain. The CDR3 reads CASSFGPNYGYTF. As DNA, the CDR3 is TGTGCCAGCAGTTTTGGACCTAACTATGGCTACACCTTC.